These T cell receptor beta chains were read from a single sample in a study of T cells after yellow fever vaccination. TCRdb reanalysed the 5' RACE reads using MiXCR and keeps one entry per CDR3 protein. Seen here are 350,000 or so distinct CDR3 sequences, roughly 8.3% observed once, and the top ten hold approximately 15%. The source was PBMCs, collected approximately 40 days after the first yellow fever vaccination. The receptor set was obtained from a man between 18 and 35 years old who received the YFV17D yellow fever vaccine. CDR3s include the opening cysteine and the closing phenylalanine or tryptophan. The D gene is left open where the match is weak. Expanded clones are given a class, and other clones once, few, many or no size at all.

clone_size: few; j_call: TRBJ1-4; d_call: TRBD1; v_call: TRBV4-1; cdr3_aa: CASSQVPVGQVNEKLFF; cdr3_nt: TGCGCCAGCAGCCAAGTCCCCGTGGGACAGGTGAATGAAAAACTGTTTTTT
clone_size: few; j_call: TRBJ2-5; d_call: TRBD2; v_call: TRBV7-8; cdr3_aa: CASSITSDGTQYF; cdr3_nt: TGTGCCAGCAGCATCACTAGCGACGGGACCCAGTACTTC
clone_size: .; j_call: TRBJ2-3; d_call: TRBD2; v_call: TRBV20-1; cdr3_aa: CSAPNYQGGSDTQYF; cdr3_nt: TGCAGTGCTCCAAATTATCAGGGAGGGTCAGATACGCAGTATTTT
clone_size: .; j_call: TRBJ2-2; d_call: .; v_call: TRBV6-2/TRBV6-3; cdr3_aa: CASRDIERLAGELFF; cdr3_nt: TGTGCCAGCAGAGACATCGAGAGGTTGGCCGGGGAGCTGTTTTTT
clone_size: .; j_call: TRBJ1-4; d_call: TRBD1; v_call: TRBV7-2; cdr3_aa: CASSFRDRGDLEKLFF; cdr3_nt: TGTGCCAGCAGCTTCCGGGACAGGGGCGATCTTGAAAAACTGTTTTTT
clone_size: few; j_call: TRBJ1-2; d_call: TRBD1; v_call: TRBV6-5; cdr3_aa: CASSNRGTYGYTF; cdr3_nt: TGTGCCAGCAGTAACAGGGGGACCTATGGCTACACCTTC
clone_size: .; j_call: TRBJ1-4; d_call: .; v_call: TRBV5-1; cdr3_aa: CASTEGEGEKLFF; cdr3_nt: TGCGCCAGCACTGAGGGGGAAGGTGAAAAACTGTTTTTT
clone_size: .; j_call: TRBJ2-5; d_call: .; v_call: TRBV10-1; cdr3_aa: CASSNSMLQETQYF; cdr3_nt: TGCGCCAGCAGTAACTCGATGCTACAAGAGACCCAGTACTTC
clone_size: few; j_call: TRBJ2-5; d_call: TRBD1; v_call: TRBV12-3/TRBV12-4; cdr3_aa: CASSRTGIGETQYF; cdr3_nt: TGTGCCAGCAGCCGGACAGGGATCGGAGAGACCCAGTACTTC
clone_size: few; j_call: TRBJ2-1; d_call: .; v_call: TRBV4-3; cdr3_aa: CASSPYGNYNEQFF; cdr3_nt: TGCGCCAGCAGCCCTTACGGGAACTACAATGAGCAGTTCTTC
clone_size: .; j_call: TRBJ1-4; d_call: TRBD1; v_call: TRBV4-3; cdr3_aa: CASSPTPGTEEKLFF; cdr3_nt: TGCGCCAGCAGCCCTACTCCCGGGACAGAAGAAAAACTGTTTTTT
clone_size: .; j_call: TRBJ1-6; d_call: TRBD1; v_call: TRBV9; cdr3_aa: CATWEGARYNSPLHF; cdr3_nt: TGTGCCACCTGGGAGGGGGCGCGATATAATTCACCCCTCCACTTT
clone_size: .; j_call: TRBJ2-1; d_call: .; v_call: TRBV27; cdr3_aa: CASSGWGAGEQFF; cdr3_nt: TGTGCCAGCAGTGGTTGGGGGGCAGGTGAGCAGTTCTTC
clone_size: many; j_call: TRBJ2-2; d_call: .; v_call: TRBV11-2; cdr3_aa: CASSPLGRGPWAGELFF; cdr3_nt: TGTGCCAGCAGCCCCCTTGGGCGGGGGCCTTGGGCCGGGGAGCTGTTTTTT
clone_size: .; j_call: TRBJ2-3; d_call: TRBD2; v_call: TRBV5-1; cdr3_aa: CASSLLGLADFSTDTQYF; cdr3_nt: TGCGCCAGCAGCTTGTTGGGACTAGCGGATTTTAGCACAGATACGCAGTATTTT
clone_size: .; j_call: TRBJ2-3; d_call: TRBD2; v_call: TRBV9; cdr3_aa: CASSSDGLADTDTQYF; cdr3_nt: TGTGCCAGCAGCTCAGACGGACTAGCGGACACAGATACGCAGTATTTT
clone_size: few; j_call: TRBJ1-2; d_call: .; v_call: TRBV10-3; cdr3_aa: CAISEVSVTNGYTF; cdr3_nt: TGTGCCATCAGTGAGGTATCAGTAACTAATGGCTACACCTTC
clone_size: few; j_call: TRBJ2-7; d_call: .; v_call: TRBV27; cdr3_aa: CASRHTTGIYEQYF; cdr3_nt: TGTGCCAGCAGACATACTACAGGGATCTACGAGCAGTACTTC
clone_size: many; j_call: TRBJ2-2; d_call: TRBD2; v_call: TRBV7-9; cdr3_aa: CASSSTSGPLITGELFF; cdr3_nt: TGTGCCAGCAGCTCGACTAGCGGTCCCCTTATAACCGGGGAGCTGTTTTTT
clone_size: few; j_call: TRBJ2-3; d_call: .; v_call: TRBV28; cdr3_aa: CASSLSPPGALFTDTQYF; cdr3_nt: TGTGCCAGCAGTCTATCCCCCCCCGGGGCACTTTTCACAGATACGCAGTATTTT
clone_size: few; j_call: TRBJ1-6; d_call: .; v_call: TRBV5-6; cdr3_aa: CASSDGLGNSPLHF; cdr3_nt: TGTGCCAGCAGCGACGGGTTAGGTAATTCACCCCTCCACTTT
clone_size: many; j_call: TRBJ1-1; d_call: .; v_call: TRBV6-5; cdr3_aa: CASRVPGGEAFF; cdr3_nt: TGTGCCAGCAGAGTGCCGGGCGGTGAAGCTTTCTTT
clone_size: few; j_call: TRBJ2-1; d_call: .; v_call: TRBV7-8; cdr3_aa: CASSLGRGVDEQFF; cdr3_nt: TGTGCCAGCAGCCTCGGCAGGGGGGTCGATGAGCAGTTCTTC
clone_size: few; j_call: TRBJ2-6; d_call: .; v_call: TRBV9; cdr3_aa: CASSIRLGGANVLTF; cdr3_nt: TGTGCCAGCAGCATCAGGCTGGGAGGGGCCAACGTCCTGACTTTC
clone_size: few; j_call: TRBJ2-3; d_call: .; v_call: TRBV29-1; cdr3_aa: CSVTRDKLTDTQYF; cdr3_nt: TGCAGCGTTACCCGGGACAAACTCACAGATACGCAGTATTTT
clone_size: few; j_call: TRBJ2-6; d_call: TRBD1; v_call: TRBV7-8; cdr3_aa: CASSYRGRGANVLTF; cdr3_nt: TGTGCCAGCAGCTACAGGGGACGTGGGGCCAACGTCCTGACTTTC
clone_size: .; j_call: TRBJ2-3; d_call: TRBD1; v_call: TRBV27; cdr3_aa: CASSSGQLLTDTQYF; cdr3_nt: TGTGCCAGCAGTTCGGGACAGCTACTCACAGATACGCAGTATTTT
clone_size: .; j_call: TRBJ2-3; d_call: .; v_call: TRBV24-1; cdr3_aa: CATSGIGATDTQYF; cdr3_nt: TGTGCCACCAGTGGAATAGGAGCCACAGATACGCAGTATTTT
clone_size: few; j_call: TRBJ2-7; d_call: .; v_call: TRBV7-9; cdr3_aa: CASSLINYEQYF; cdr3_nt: TGTGCCAGCAGCCTGATCAACTACGAGCAGTACTTC
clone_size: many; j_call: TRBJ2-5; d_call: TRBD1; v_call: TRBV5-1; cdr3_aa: CASSWTGGAETQYF; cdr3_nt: TGCGCCAGCAGTTGGACAGGGGGCGCGGAGACCCAGTACTTC
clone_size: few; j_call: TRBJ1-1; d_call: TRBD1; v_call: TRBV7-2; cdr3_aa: CAWDRSLNTEAFF; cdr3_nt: TGTGCCTGGGACAGGAGCTTGAACACTGAAGCTTTCTTT
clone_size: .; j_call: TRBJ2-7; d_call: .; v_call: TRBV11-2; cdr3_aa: CASNPNRGFHEQYF; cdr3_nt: TGTGCCAGCAACCCAAATAGGGGCTTCCACGAGCAGTACTTC
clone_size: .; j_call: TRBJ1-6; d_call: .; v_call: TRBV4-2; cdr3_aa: CASSQVLGINSPLHF; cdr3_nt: TGTGCCAGCAGCCAAGTCCTTGGGATTAATTCACCCCTCCACTTT
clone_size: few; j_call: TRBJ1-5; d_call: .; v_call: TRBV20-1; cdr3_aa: CSSRQDRNQPQHF; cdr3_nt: TGCAGTTCCCGGCAGGATCGGAATCAGCCCCAGCATTTT
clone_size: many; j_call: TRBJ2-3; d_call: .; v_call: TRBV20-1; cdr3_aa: CSARVGSTDTQYF; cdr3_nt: TGCAGTGCTAGAGTGGGCAGCACAGATACGCAGTATTTT
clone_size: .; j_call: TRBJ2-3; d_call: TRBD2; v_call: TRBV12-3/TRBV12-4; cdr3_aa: CASSPRGGAGGQSTDTQYF; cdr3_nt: TGTGCCAGCAGTCCCCGGGGGGGAGCGGGGGGCCAAAGCACAGATACGCAGTATTTT
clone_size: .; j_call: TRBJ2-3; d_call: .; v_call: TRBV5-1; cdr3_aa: CASSTASTDTQYF; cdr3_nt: TGCGCCAGCAGCACAGCCAGCACAGATACGCAGTATTTT
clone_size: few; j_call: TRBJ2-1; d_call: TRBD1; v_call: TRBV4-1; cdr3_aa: CASSTGPGQVNNEQFF; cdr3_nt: TGCGCCAGCAGCACTGGGCCGGGACAGGTCAACAATGAGCAGTTCTTC
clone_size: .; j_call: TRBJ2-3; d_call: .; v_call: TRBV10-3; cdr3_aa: CAISRKGTDTSDTQYF; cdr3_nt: TGTGCCATCAGTCGAAAAGGGACCGACACGTCAGATACGCAGTATTTT
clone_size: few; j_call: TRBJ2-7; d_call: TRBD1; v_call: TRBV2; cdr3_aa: CASGGQGLAEQYF; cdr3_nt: TGTGCCAGCGGTGGACAGGGTTTGGCCGAGCAGTACTTC
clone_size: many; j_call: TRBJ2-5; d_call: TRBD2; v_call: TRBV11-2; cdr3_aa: CASSHIIRLAGGQETQYF; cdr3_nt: TGTGCCAGCAGCCATATAATTCGACTAGCGGGGGGTCAAGAGACCCAGTACTTC
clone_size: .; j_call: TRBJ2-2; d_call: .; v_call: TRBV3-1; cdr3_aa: CASSQDLRRGTGELFF; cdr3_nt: TGTGCCAGCAGCCAAGATCTCCGCCGTGGCACCGGGGAGCTGTTTTTT
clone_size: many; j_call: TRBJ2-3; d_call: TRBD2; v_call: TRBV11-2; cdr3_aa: CASSPLAASTDTQYF; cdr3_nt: TGTGCCAGCAGCCCACTAGCGGCTAGCACAGATACGCAGTATTTT
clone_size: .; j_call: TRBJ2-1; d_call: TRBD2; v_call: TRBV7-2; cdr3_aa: CASSLPPLAGKQFF; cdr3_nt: TGTGCCAGCAGCCTCCCTCCACTAGCGGGGAAGCAGTTCTTC
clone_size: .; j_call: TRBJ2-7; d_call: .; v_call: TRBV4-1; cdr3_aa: CASSTTGWRSGRDEQYF; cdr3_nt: TGCGCCAGCAGCACCACCGGATGGCGCTCGGGCAGGGACGAGCAGTACTTC
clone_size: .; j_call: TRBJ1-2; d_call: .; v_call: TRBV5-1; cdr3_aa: CASAPDNYGYTF; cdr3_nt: TGCGCCAGCGCCCCAGACAACTATGGCTACACCTTC
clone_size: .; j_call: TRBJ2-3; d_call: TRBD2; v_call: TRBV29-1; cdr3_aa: CSVGLRGGSTDTQYF; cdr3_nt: TGCAGCGTTGGATTGCGGGGGGGGAGCACAGATACGCAGTATTTT
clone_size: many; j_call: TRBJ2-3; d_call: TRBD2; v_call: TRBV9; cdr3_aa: CASSVAAGGLSDTQYF; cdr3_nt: TGTGCCAGCAGCGTAGCAGCGGGGGGGCTGTCAGATACGCAGTATTTT